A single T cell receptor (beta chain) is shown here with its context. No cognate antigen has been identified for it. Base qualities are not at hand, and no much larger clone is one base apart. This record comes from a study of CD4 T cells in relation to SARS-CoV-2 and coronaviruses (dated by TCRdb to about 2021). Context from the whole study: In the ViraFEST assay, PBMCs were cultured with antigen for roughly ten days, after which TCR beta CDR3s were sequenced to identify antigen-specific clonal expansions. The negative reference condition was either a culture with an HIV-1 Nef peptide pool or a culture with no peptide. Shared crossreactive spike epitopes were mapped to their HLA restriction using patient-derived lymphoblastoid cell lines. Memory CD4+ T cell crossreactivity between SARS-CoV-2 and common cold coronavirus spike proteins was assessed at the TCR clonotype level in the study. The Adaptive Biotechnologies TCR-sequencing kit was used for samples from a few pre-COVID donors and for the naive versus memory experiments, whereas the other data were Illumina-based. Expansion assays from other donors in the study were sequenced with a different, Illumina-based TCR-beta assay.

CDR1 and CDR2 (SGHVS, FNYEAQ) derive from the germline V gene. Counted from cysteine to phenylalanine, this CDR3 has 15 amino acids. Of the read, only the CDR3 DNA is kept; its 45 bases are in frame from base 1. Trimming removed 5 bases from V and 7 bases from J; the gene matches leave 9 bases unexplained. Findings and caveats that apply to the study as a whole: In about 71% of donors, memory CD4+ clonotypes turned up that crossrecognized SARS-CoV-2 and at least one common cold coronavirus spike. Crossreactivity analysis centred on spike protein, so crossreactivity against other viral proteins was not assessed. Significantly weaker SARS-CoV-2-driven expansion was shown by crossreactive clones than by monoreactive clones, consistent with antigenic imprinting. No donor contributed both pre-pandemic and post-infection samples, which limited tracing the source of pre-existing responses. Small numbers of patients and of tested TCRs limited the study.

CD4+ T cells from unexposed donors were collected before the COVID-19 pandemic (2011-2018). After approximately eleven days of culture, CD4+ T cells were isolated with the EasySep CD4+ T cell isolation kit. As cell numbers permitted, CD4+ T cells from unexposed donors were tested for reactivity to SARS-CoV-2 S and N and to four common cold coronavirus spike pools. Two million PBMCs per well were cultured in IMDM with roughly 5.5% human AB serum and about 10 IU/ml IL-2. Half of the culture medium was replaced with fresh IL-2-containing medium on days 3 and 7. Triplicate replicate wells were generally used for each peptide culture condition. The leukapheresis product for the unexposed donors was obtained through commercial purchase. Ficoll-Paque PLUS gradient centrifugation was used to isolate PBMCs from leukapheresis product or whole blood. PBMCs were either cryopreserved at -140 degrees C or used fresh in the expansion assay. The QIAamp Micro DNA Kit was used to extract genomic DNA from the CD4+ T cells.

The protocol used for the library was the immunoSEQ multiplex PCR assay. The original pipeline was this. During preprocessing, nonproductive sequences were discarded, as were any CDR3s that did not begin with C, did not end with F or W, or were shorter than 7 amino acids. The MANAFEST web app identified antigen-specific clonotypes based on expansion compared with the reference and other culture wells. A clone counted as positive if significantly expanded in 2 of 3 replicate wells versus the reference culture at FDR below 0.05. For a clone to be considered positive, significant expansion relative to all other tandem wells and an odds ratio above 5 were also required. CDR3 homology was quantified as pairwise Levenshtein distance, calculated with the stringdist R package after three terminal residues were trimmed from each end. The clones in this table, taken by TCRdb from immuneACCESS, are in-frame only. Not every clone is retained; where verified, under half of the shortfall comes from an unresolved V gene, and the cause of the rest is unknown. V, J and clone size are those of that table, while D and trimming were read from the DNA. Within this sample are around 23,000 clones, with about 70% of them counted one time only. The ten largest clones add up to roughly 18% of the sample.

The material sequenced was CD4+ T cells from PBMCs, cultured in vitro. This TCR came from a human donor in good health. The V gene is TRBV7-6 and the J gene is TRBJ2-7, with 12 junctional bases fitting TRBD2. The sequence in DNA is TGTGCCAGCAGCCCCAGACTAGCGGGAGTCGGTGAGCAGTACTTC. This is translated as CASSPRLAGVGEQYF.